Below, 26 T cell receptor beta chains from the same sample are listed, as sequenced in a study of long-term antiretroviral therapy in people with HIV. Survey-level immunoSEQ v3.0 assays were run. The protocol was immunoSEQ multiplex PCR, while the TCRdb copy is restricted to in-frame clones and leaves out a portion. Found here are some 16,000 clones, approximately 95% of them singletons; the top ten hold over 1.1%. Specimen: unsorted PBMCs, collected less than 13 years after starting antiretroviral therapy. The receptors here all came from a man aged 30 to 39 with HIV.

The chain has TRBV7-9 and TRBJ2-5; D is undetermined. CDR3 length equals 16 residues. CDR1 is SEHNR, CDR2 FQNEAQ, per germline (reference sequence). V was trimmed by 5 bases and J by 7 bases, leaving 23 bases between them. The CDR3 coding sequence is TGTGCCAGCAGCCTTGGAGTAGGGATCGTCGTTGGGACCCAGTACTTC. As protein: CASSLGVGIVVGTQYF.

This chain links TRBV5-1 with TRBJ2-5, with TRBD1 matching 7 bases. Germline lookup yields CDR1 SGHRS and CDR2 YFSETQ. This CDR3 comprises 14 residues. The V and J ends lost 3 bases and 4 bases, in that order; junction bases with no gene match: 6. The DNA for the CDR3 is TGCGCCAGCAGCTCGACAGGGAGCGCAGAGACCCAGTACTTC. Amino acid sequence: CASSSTGSAETQYF.

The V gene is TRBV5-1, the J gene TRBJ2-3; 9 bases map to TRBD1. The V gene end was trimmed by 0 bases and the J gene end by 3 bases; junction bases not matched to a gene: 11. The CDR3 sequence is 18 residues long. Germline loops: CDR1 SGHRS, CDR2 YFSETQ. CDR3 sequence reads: CASSLAPPGQGWTDTQYF. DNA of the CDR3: TGCGCCAGCAGCTTGGCCCCGCCCGGACAGGGGTGGACAGATACGCAGTATTTT.

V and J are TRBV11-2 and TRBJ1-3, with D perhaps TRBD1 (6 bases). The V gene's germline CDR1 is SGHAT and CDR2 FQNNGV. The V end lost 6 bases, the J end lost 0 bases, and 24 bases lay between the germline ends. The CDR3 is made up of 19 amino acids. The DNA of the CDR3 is TGTGCCAGCAGTCGTAGGGGGGTTTTGGCCGAGAACTCTGGAAACACCATATATTTT. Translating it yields CASSRRGVLAENSGNTIYF.

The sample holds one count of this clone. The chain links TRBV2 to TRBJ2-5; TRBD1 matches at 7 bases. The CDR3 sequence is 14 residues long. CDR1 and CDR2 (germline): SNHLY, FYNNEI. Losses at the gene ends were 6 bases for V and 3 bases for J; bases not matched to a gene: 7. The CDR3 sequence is CASSRDSIEETQYF. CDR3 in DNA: TGTGCCAGCAGCCGGGACAGCATTGAAGAGACCCAGTACTTC.

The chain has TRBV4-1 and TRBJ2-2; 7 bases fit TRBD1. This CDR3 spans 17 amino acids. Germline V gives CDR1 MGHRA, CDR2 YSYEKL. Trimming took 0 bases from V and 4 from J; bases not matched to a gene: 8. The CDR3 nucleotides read TGCGCCAGCAGCCAAGATTACAGGGGATCGGCCACCGGGGAGCTGTTTTTT. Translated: CASSQDYRGSATGELFF.

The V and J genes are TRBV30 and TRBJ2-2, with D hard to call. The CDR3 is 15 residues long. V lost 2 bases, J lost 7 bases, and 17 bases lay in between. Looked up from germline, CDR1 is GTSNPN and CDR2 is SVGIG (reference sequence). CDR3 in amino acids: CAWSKGRSLVGELFF. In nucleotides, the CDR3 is TGTGCCTGGAGTAAAGGACGCAGCCTCGTCGGGGAGCTGTTTTTT.

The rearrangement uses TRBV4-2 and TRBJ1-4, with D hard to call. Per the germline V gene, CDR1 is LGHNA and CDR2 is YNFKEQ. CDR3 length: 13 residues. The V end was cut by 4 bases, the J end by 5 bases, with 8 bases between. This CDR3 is CASSPATNEKLFF. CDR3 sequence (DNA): TGTGCCAGCAGCCCCGCCACAAATGAAAAACTGTTTTTT.

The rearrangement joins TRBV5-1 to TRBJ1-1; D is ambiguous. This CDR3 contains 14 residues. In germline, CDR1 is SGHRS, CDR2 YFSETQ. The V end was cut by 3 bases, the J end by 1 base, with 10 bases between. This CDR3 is CASSWAPGNTEAFF. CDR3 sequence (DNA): TGCGCCAGCAGCTGGGCCCCAGGGAACACTGAAGCTTTCTTT.

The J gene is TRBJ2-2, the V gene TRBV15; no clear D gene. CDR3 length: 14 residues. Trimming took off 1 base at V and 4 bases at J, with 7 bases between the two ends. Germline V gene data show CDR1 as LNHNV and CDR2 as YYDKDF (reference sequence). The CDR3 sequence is CATSRGPSTGELFF. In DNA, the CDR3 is TGTGCCACCAGCAGAGGACCCAGCACCGGGGAGCTGTTTTTT.

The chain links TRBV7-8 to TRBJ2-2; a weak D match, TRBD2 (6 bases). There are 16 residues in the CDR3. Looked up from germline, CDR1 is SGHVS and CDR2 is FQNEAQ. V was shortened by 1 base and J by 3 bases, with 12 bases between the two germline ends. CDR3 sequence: CASSLGGRGYTGELFF. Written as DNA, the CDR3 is TGTGCCAGCAGCTTAGGAGGGCGGGGTTACACCGGGGAGCTGTTTTTT. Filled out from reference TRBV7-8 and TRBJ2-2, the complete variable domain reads GAGVSQSPRYKVAKRGQDVALRCDPISGHVSLFWYQQALGQGPEFLTYFQNEAQLDKSGLPSDRFFAERPEGSVSTLKIQRTQQEDSAVYLCASSLGGRGYTGELFFGEGSRLTVL.

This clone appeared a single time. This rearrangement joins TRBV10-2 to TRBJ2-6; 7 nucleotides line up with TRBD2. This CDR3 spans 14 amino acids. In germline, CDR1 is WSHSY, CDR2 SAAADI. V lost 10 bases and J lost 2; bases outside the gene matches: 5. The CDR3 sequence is CATLGGAGANVLTF. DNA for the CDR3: TGCGCCACCCTGGGGGGGGCTGGGGCCAACGTCCTGACTTTC.

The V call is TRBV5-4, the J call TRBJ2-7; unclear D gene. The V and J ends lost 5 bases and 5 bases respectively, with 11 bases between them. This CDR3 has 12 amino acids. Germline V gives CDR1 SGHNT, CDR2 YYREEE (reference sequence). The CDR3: CASSRTADEQYF. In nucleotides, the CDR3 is TGTGCCAGCAGTCGGACGGCCGACGAGCAGTACTTC.

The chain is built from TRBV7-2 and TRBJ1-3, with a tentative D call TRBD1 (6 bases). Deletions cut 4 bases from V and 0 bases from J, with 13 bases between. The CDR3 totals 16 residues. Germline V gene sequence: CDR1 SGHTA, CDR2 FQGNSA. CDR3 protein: CASSYRSTGSGNTIYF. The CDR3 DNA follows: TGTGCCAGCAGCTATAGATCGACAGGCTCTGGAAACACCATATATTTT.

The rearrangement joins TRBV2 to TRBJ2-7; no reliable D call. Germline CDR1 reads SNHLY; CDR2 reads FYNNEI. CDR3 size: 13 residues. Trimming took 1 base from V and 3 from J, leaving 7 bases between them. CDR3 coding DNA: TGTGCCAGCAGTGAAGGGTACAGCTACGAGCAGTACGTC. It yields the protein CASSEGYSYEQYV.

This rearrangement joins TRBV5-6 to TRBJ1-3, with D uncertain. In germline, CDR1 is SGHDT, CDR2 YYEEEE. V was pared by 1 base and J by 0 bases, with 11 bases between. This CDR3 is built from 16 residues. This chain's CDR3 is CASSLFGALSGNTIYF. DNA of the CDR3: TGTGCCAGCAGCTTGTTTGGAGCACTCTCTGGAAACACCATATATTTT.

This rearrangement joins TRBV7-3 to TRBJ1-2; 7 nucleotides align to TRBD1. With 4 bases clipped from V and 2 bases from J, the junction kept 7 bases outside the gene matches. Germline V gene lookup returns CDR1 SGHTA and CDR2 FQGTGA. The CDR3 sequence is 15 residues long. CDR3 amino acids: CASSSPTGQNYGYTF. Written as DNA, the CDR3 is TGTGCCAGCAGCTCCCCGACGGGACAGAACTATGGCTACACCTTC. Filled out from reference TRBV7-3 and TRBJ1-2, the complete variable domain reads GAGVSQTPSNKVTEKGKYVELRCDPISGHTALYWYRQSLGQGPEFLIYFQGTGAADDSGLPNDRFFAVRPEGSVSTLKIQRTERGDSAVYLCASSSPTGQNYGYTFGSGTRLTVV.

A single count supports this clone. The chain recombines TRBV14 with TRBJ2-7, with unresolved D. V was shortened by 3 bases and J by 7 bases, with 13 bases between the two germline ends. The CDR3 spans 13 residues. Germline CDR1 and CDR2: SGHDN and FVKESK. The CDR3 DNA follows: TGTGCCAGCAGCCAGGGATGGGGTAGGGAGCAGTACGTC. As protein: CASSQGWGREQYV.

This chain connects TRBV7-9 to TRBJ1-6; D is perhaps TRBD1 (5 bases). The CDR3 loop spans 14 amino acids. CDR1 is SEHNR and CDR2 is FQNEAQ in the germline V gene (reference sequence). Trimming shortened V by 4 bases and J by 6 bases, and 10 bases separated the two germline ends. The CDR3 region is CASSYTGFNSPLHF. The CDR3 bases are TGTGCCAGCAGCTATACAGGTTTTAATTCACCCCTCCACTTT.

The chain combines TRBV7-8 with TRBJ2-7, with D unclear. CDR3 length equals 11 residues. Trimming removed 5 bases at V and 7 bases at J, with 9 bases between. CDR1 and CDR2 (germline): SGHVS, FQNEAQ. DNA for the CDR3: TGTGCCAGCAGCCTTTCCGGGGAGCAGTACTTC. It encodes CASSLSGEQYF.

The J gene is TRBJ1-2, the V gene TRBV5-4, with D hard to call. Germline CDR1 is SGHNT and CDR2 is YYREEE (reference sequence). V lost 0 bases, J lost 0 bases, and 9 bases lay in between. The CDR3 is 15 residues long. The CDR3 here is CASSLGQPPNYGYTF. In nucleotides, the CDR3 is TGTGCCAGCAGCTTGGGTCAGCCTCCTAACTATGGCTACACCTTC.

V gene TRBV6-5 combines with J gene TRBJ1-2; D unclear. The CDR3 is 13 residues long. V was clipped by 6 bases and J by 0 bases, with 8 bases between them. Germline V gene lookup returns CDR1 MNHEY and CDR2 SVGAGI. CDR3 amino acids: CASRVGPNYGYTF. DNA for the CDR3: TGTGCCAGCAGGGTCGGACCTAACTATGGCTACACCTTC.

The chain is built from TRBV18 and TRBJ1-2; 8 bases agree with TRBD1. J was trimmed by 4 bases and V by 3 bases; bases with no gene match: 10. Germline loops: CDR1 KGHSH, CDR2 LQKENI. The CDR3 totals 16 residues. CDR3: CASSPRTGRSGYGYTF. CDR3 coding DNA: TGTGCCAGCTCACCCCGGACAGGGCGTTCCGGCTATGGCTACACCTTC.

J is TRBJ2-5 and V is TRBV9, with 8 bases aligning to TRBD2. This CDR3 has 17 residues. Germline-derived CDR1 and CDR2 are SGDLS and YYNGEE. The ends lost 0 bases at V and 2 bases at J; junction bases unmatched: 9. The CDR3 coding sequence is TGTGCCAGCAGCGTAGGGATTAGCGGGGATTTACAAGAGACCCAGTACTTC. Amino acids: CASSVGISGDLQETQYF.

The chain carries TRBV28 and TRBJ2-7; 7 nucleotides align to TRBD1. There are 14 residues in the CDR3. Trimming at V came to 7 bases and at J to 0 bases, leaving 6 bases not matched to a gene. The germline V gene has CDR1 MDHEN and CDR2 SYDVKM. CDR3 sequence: CASMRTGYSYEQYV. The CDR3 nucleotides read TGTGCCAGCATGAGGACAGGTTACTCCTACGAGCAGTACGTC.

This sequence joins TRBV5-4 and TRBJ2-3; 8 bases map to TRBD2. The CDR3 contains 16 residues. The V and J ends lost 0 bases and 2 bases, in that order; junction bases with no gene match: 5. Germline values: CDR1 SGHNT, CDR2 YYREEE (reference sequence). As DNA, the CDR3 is TGTGCCAGCAGCTTGGGGGGACTAGAAGCCACAGATACGCAGTATTTT. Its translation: CASSLGGLEATDTQYF.